This T cell receptor (beta chain) appears in the sequencing data of a study of blood T cell repertoires in COVID-19. Study summary: Samples representing acute and convalescent COVID-19 were sourced from the United States, Italy and Spain. T cells, B-cell-depleted T cells, or PBMCs supplied cDNA or gDNA.

CDR3 size: 15 residues. J gave up 2 bases and V 4 bases, and 7 bases lay outside the gene matches. The germline gives CDR1 SGHKS, CDR2 YYEKEE (reference sequence). Original handling: For nucleated cells, counts were estimated from reference gene primer amplification. Clones were read by immunoSEQ multiplex PCR, and TCRdb kept only the in-frame ones, dropping some. That table is the source of V, J and clone size, and D and trimming were worked out from the DNA. Of 180,000 or so clones listed, about 90% are singletons. The genes are TRBV5-5 and TRBJ2-3; 7 bases align to TRBD2. The sequencing input was peripheral blood. This TCR derives from a man aged 50 or older with acute or convalescent COVID-19. CDR3 in DNA: TGTGCCAGCAGCCCGAGGAGCGGGAACACAGATACGCAGTATTTT. It specifies CASSPRSGNTDTQYF. The entire variable domain, with the rest obtained from reference TRBV5-5 and TRBJ2-3, is as follows: DAGVTQSPTHLIKTRGQQVTLRCSPISGHKSVSWYQQVLGQGPQFIFQYYEKEERGRGNFPDRFSARQFPNYSSELNVNALLLGDSALYLCASSPRSGNTDTQYFGPGTRLTVL.